This TCR beta chain emerged from a study of blood T cell repertoires in COVID-19. The overall study: T cells, B-cell-depleted T cells, or PBMCs supplied cDNA or gDNA.

Authors' methods: It was from reference gene primer amplification that nucleated cell counts were estimated. Here immunoSEQ multiplex PCR was the method, and the copy in TCRdb shows in-frame clones only, minus some. Clone size and the V and J calls come from that table; the DNA yielded D and trimming. The sample lists some 180,000 clones, around four fifths occurring once. Followed over time, Seattle patients had been enrolled while infection was active. V was clipped by 2 bases and J by 1 base, with 9 bases between them. The CDR3 extends over 16 amino acids. Germline V gene data show CDR1 as SGHAT and CDR2 as FQNNGV.

Material for sequencing was peripheral blood. The chain has TRBV11-2 and TRBJ1-6; TRBD1 is a possible D gene (5 bases). The clonotype was recovered from a woman over 75 with COVID-19, enrolled during active disease. DNA of the CDR3: TGTGCCAGCAGCTTACCTGCAGGGTCCTATAATTCACCCCTCCACTTT. As protein: CASSLPAGSYNSPLHF.